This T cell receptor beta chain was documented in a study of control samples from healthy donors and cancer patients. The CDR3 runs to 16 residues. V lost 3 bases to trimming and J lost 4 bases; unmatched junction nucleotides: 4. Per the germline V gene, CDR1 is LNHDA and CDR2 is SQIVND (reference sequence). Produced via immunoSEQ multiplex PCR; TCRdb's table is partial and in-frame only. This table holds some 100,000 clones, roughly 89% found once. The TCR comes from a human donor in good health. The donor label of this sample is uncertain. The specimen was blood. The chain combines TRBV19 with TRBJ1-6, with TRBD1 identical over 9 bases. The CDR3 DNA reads TGTGCCAGTAGTATGAGACAGGGGGATTATAATTCACCCCTCCACTTT. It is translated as CASSMRQGDYNSPLHF.